This passage covers 21 T cell receptor beta chains from one sample sequenced in a study of immune evolution from preneoplasia to lung adenocarcinoma (dated by TCRdb to the early 2020s). Libraries came from the immunoSEQ multiplex PCR assay. The table comes from immuneACCESS by way of TCRdb, which keeps in-frame sequences with V and J called. Part of the clones is missing from these tables; in studies checked, under half for an unresolved V gene and the rest for unknown reasons. Counted in this sample were 3,500 or so clones; approximately 70% of them appeared once. Of the sample, roughly 20% falls within the top ten clones. Sequences were obtained from FFPE minimally invasive lung adenocarcinoma tissue. The cell subset or site label on this specimen signifies: micro-invasive lung adenocarcinoma (MIA). Receptor source: a person in their sixties or seventies with lung adenocarcinoma.

The V gene is TRBV6-6, the J gene TRBJ2-5; 9 nucleotides agree with TRBD1. This CDR3 region has 15 residues. Germline CDR1 and CDR2: MNHNY and SVGAGI (reference sequence). V shed 2 bases, J shed 5 bases, and the junction held 6 bases outside the gene matches. The CDR3 region is CASSYARDRVETQYF. CDR3 coding DNA: TGTGCCAGCAGTTACGCAAGGGACAGGGTGGAGACCCAGTACTTC.

This chain connects TRBV10-1 to TRBJ2-1; D may match TRBD1 or TRBD2 (6 bases each). CDR1 and CDR2 (germline): WNHNN, SYGVQD (reference sequence). This CDR3 is built from 16 residues. Trimming removed 3 bases from V and 6 bases from J, with 18 bases in between. CDR3 residues: CASSDLEGGSANEQFF. The CDR3 coding sequence is TGCGCCAGCAGTGACCTGGAAGGGGGGTCCGCCAATGAGCAGTTCTTC.

In this sample, this clone turned up a few times. The rearrangement uses TRBV27 and TRBJ2-1; 7 nucleotides align to TRBD1. With V trimmed by 6 bases and J by 8 bases, 13 bases remained unmatched. This CDR3 has 15 amino acids. From germline, CDR1 is MNHEY and CDR2 SMNVEV (reference sequence). The CDR3 reads CASSPAGTVIDEQFF. In DNA form, the CDR3 reads TGTGCCAGCAGCCCTGCCGGGACAGTCATCGATGAGCAGTTCTTC.

This clone was seen once. This chain uses TRBV5-8 with TRBJ1-4; D remains unclear. The germline V gene has CDR1 SGHTS and CDR2 YDEGEE. V lost 4 bases to trimming and J lost 5 bases, with 15 bases between them. The CDR3 is made up of 15 amino acids. CDR3 region: CASSADKEHNEKLFF. For the CDR3, the DNA is TGTGCCAGCAGCGCGGATAAGGAACACAATGAAAAACTGTTTTTT.

The chain couples TRBV4-3 to TRBJ2-2, with 8 positions matching TRBD2. V dropped 0 bases and J dropped 2; count of bases not matched to a gene: 14. The CDR3 runs to 20 residues. The germline V gene encodes CDR1 LGHNA and CDR2 YSLEER. This CDR3 is CASSQEGWGLEEYNTGELFF. The CDR3, as DNA: TGCGCCAGCAGCCAAGAAGGTTGGGGACTAGAAGAGTACAACACCGGGGAGCTGTTTTTT.

This clone was found a few times. The chain uses TRBV5-1 and TRBJ2-1; possibly TRBD1 or TRBD2 for D (7 bases each). The CDR3 has 15 residues. Germline V gives CDR1 SGHRS, CDR2 YFSETQ. The V end lost 2 bases, the J end lost 5 bases, and 14 bases lay between the germline ends. CDR3 DNA: TGCGCCAGCAGCTTAGCGGGACAGTCCAACAATGAGCAGTTCTTC. It translates to CASSLAGQSNNEQFF.

In DNA form, the CDR3 reads TGCGCCAGCAGCTTGGCTTCGGGTGGGGATACGCAGTATTTT. It encodes CASSLASGGDTQYF. The genes are TRBV5-1 and TRBJ2-3, with no clear D. The CDR3 loop spans 14 amino acids. CDR1 and CDR2 (germline): SGHRS, YFSETQ. Trimming removed 0 bases from V and 6 bases from J, with 11 bases in between.

This clone was found once. V usage is TRBV5-1 and J usage is TRBJ1-2, with 10 bases that match TRBD1. V lost 3 bases, J lost 4 bases, and 6 bases stayed unmatched. The CDR3 has 15 amino acids. CDR1 SGHRS and CDR2 YFSETQ come from the germline V gene. The CDR3 loop is CASSSMGQGSYGYTF. CDR3 DNA sequence: TGCGCCAGCAGCTCCATGGGACAGGGGTCCTATGGCTACACCTTC.

The V gene is TRBV7-6, the J gene TRBJ2-2, with 13 bases aligning to TRBD2. V lost 5 bases and J lost 2; bases outside the gene matches: 11. The length of the CDR3 is 19 residues. Per germline, CDR1 SGHVS and CDR2 FNYEAQ. The CDR3 sequence: CASSQSSRTSGGNTGELFF. The CDR3 DNA follows: TGTGCCAGCAGCCAGAGTAGTCGGACTAGCGGGGGAAACACCGGGGAGCTGTTTTTT.

This chain joins TRBV5-4 and TRBJ1-4, with D unresolved. Germline V gene sequence: CDR1 SGHNT, CDR2 YYREEE (reference sequence). Trimming took off 0 bases at V and 4 bases at J, with 4 bases between the two ends. The CDR3 has 13 amino acids. For the CDR3, the DNA is TGTGCCAGCAGCTTGGGACATAATGAAAAACTGTTTTTT. Protein: CASSLGHNEKLFF.

V gene TRBV7-2 combines with J gene TRBJ2-7; D is possibly TRBD2 (6 bases). The CDR3 consists of 13 residues. V was trimmed by 5 bases and J by 2 bases, leaving 10 bases between them. CDR1 SGHTA and CDR2 FQGNSA come from the germline V gene. The CDR3 here is CASSGSGPYEQYF. CDR3 sequence (DNA): TGTGCCAGCAGCGGTAGCGGCCCCTACGAGCAGTACTTC.

This chain uses TRBV7-3 with TRBJ1-2; weak D call: TRBD1 (6 bases). Germline V CDR1 and CDR2: SGHTA, FQGTGA. This CDR3 spans 16 amino acids. V was shortened by 2 bases and J by 8 bases, with 21 bases between the two germline ends. CDR3 DNA sequence: TGTGCCAGCAGCTTAGGGCCGACAGGCCACTCGGGAGGCTACACCTTC. Translating it yields CASSLGPTGHSGGYTF.

This sequence joins TRBV7-2 and TRBJ1-1; 7 bases map to TRBD1. Germline V CDR1 and CDR2: SGHTA, FQGNSA. The CDR3 runs 13 residues. With V trimmed by 5 bases and J by 5 bases, 5 bases remained unmatched. CDR3 nucleotide sequence: TGTGCCAGCAGCCGAGGGGGCTGGACTGAAGCTTTCTTT. Translating gives CASSRGGWTEAFF.

The sample holds a few counts of this clone. The rearrangement links TRBV15 to TRBJ1-1; no firm D call. This CDR3 has 13 amino acids. CDR1 and CDR2 from the germline V gene are LNHNV and YYDKDF (reference sequence). V lost 6 bases to trimming and J lost 2 bases, with 10 bases between them. CDR3: CATSSTANTEAFF. In nucleotides, the CDR3 is TGTGCCACCAGTTCGACGGCCAACACTGAAGCTTTCTTT.

This sequence joins TRBV7-9 and TRBJ1-1, with 12 positions matching TRBD1. Germline CDR1 is SEHNR and CDR2 is FQNEAQ (reference sequence). V lost 0 bases and J lost 14; bases outside the gene matches: 4. The CDR3 spans 13 residues. The chain's CDR3 is CASSLAGDRGPFF. CDR3 nucleotides: TGTGCCAGCAGCTTAGCGGGGGACAGGGGGCCCTTCTTT.

The chain combines TRBV4-3 with TRBJ2-2, with D possibly being TRBD1 or TRBD2 (5 bases each). The CDR3 runs to 14 residues. Germline-derived CDR1 and CDR2 are LGHNA and YSLEER. Trimming removed 0 bases at V and 7 bases at J, with 9 bases between. CDR3 sequence reads: CASSQDRGDGELFF. The CDR3 DNA sequence: TGCGCCAGCAGCCAAGATAGAGGGGACGGGGAGCTGTTTTTT.

Details on this clone: A junction boundary mismatches the germline segment, possibly from a read error. The V call is TRBV7-8, the J call TRBJ2-2; 7 bases are a match to TRBD1. Looked up from germline, CDR1 is SGHVS and CDR2 is FQNEAQ. The length of the CDR3 is 16 residues. The CDR3 nucleotides read TGTGCCAGCAACTTAATGAACAGGGGAAACACCGGGGAGCTGTTTTTT. The encoded protein is CASNLMNRGNTGELFF.

This clone was observed a single time. This chain joins TRBV27 and TRBJ2-2; D may be TRBD1 (6 bases). Germline CDR1 and CDR2: MNHEY and SMNVEV (reference sequence). The CDR3 is made up of 15 amino acids. V lost 5 bases and J lost 5, with 15 bases in between. The DNA for the CDR3 is TGTGCCAGCAGTCCCCGGGACATCGTAACCGGGGAGCTGTTTTTT. This sequence encodes CASSPRDIVTGELFF.

This clone appeared a few times. The gene calls are TRBV10-2 and TRBJ1-1; D ambiguous. Per germline, CDR1 WSHSY and CDR2 SAAADI. The germline V and J ends were trimmed by 0 bases and 0 bases, with 8 bases remaining between them. CDR3 length: 15 residues. The CDR3 loop reads CASSESTRMNTEAFF. CDR3 sequence (DNA): TGCGCCAGCAGTGAGTCTACAAGAATGAACACTGAAGCTTTCTTT.

This clone appeared a single time. V usage is TRBV20-1 and J usage is TRBJ1-1; 7 bases are a match to TRBD1. The germline CDR1 and CDR2 sequences are DFQATT and SNEGSKA (reference sequence). The CDR3 runs to 11 residues. Trimming took 6 bases from V and 5 from J; bases not matched to a gene: 3. The CDR3 DNA reads as TGCAGTGCCAGGGACAGAACTGAAGCTTTCTTT. Translated, it gives CSARDRTEAFF.

V gene TRBV10-3 combines with J gene TRBJ2-5; D is uncertain. The DNA matches TRBJ2-7 better at its end, which makes the J call doubtful. The length of the CDR3 is 11 residues. Per germline, CDR1 ENHRY and CDR2 SYGVKD. The CDR3 DNA reads as TGTGCCATCAGGCAAACCTACGAGCAGTACTTC. Encoded protein: CAIRQTYEQYF.